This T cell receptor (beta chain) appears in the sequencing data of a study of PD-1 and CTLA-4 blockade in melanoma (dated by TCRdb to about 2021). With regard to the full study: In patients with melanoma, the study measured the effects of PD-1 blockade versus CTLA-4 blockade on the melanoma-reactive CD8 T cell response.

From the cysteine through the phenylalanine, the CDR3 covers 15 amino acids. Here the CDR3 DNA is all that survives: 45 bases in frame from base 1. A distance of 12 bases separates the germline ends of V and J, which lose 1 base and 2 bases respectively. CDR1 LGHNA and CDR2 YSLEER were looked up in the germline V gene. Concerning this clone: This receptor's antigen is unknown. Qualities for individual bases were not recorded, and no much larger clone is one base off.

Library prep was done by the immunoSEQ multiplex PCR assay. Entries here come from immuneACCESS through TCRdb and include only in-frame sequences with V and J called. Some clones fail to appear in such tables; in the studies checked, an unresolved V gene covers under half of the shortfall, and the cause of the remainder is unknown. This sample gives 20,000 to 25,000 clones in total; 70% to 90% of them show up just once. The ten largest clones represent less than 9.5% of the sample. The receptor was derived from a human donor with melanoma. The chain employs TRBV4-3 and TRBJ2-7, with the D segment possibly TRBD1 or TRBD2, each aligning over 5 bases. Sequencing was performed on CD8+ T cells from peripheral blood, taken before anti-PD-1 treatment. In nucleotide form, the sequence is TGCGCCAGCAGCCAAGGACGGGACGGACCCTACGAGCAGTACTTC. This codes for CASSQGRDGPYEQYF.